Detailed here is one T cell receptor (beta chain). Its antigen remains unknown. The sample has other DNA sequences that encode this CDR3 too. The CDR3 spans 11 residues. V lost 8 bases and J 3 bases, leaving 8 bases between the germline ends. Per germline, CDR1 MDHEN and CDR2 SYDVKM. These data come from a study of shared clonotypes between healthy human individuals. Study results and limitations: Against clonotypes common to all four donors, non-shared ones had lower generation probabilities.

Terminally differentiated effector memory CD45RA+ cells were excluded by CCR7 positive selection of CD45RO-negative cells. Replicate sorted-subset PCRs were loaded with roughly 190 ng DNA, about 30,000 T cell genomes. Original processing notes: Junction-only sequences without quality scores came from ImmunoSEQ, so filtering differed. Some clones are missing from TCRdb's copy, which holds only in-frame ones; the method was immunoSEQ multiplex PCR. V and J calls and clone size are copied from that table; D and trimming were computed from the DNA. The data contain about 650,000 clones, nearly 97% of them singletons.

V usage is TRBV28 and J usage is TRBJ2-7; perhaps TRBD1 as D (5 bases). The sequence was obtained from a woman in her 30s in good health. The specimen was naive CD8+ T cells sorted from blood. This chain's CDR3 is CASRRGYEQYF. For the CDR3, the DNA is TGTGCCAGCCGTAGGGGCTACGAGCAGTACTTC. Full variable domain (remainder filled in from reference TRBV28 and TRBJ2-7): DVKVTQSSRYLVKRTGEKVFLECVQDMDHENMFWYRQDPGLGLRLIYFSYDVKMKEKGDIPEGYSVSREKKERFSLILESASTNQTSMYLCASRRGYEQYFGPGTRLTVT.